This TCR beta chain was recorded in a study of naive and memory T cell subsets. This CDR3 comprises 14 residues. V was pared by 4 bases and J by 5 bases, with 9 bases of the junction left unmatched. Germline-derived CDR1 and CDR2 are SQVTM and ANQGSEA. RNA was extracted from roughly 2.6 ml of whole blood of healthy adults. A UMI-containing oligonucleotide was joined by 3' ligation to the TCR cDNA template. Unsorted total RNA, about 1 to 1000 ng, was DNase treated before reverse transcription. For blood and skin samples, reverse transcription used TCR alpha and beta constant primers. One entry per CDR3 protein results from TCRdb running MiXCR on the 5' RACE reads. The sample lists approximately 24,000 distinct CDR3 sequences, roughly 25% occurring once.

J is TRBJ2-5 and V is TRBV29-1; 8 nucleotides line up with TRBD2. This sequence originates from a female donor in good health. CDR3 in DNA: TGCAGCGTTGGGACTAGCCCCAGTTTGGAGACCCAGTACTTC. It yields the protein CSVGTSPSLETQYF.